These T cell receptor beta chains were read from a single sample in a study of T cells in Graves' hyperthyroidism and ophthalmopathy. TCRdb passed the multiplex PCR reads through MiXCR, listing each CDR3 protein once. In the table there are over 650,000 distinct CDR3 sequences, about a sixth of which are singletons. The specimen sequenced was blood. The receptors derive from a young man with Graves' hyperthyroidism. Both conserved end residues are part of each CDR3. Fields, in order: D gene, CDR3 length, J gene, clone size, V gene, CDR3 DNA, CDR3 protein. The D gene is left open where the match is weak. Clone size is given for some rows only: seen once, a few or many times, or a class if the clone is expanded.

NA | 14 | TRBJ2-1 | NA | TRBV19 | TGTGCCAGCGGCGAGTCCAGGATTTACAATGAGCAGTTCTTC | CASGESRIYNEQFF
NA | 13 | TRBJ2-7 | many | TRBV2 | TGTGCCAGCAGTGAAGGGGCTAACTACGAGCAGTACTTC | CASSEGANYEQYF
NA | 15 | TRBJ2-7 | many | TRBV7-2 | TGTGCCAGCAGCACCGGACCCGGCGCGAGCTACGAGCAGTACTTC | CASSTGPGASYEQYF
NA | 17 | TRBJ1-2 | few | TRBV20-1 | TGCAGTGCCGACACCTTTTCGAGCAGGGCCCTTAGCTATGGCTACACCTTC | CSADTFSSRALSYGYTF
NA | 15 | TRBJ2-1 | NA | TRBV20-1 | TGCAGTGCTAGAAATAGGACTCGAACCCACAATGAGCAGTTCTTC | CSARNRTRTHNEQFF
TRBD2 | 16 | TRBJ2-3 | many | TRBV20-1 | TGCAGTGCTAGAGCCGGGACTAGCGGGAGAAGAGATACGCAGTATTTT | CSARAGTSGRRDTQYF
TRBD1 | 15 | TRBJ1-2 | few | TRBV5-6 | TGTGCCAGCAGCTCGGCTCAGACAGGGAACTATGGCTACACCTTC | CASSSAQTGNYGYTF
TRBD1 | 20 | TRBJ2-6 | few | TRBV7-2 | TGTGCCAGCAGTTTTACTGCCGGGACAGGGGGCTGGTCTGGGGCCAACGTCCTGACTTTC | CASSFTAGTGGWSGANVLTF
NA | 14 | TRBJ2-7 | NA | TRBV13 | TGTGCCAGCAGCTTAGGCCGGGCGGGCAGGGAGCAGTACTTC | CASSLGRAGREQYF
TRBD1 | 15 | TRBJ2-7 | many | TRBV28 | TGTGCCAGCAGTTACTCCGGGACAGGAGACTACGAGCAGTACTTC | CASSYSGTGDYEQYF
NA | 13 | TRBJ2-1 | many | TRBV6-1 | TGTGCCACCATATCTGCGGGAAACAATGAGCAGTTCTTC | CATISAGNNEQFF
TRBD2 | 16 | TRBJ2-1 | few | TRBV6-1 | TGTGCCAGCAGTGAGCTAGCGGGAGTTACCTACAATGAGCAGTTCTTC | CASSELAGVTYNEQFF
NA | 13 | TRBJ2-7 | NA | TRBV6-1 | TGTGCCAGCAGTCAAAGGGCACCCTACGAGCAGTACTTC | CASSQRAPYEQYF
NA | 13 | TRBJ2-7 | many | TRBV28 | TGTGCCAGCAGGAACGGTCCTGCCTACGAGCAGTACTTC | CASRNGPAYEQYF
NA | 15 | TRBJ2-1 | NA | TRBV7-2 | TGTGCCAGCAGCTTGACAGCAGCCCGGTACAATGAGCAGTTCTTC | CASSLTAARYNEQFF
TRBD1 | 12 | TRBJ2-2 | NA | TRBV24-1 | TGTGCCACCAGTGAAGGGACAGGGGCGCAGTTTTTT | CATSEGTGAQFF
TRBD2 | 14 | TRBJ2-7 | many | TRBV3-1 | TGTGCCAGCAGCCAGGGGACTAGCTCCTACGAGCAGTACTTC | CASSQGTSSYEQYF
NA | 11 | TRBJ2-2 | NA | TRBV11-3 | TGTGCCAGCATCAAGACCGGGGAGCTGTTTTTT | CASIKTGELFF
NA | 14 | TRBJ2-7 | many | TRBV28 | TGTGCCAGCAGTTTCCACGGGAGCCTGAACGAGCAGTACTTC | CASSFHGSLNEQYF
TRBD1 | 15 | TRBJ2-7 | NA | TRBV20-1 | TGCAGTGCTAACCCGGGACAGGGGGCGCCGTACGAGCAGTACTTC | CSANPGQGAPYEQYF
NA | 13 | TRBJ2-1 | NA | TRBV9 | TGTGCCAGCAGCCCCGGGATCTACAATGAGCAGTTCTTC | CASSPGIYNEQFF
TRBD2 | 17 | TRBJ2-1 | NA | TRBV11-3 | TGTGCCAGCAGCCCCATTACCGGCGGGAGATCCTACAATGAGCAGTTCTTC | CASSPITGGRSYNEQFF
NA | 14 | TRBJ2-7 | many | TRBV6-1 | TGTGCCAGCGGAGCCCTCGATTCAGACCACGAGCAGTACTTC | CASGALDSDHEQYF
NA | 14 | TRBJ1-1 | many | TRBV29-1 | TGCAGCGTTGCCGCGCAGGGGATTATCACTGAAGCTTTCTTT | CSVAAQGIITEAFF
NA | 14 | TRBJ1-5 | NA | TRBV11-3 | TGTGCCAGCAGCTTAGAGTCCGGGCCCCAGCCCCAGCATTTT | CASSLESGPQPQHF
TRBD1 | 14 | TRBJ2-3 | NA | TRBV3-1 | TGTGCCAGCACCGACAGGGGGCTGACAGATACGCAGTATTTT | CASTDRGLTDTQYF
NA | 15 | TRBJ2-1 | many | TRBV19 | TGTGCCAGTATCCCCCCGGGATTTGGTAGGAATGAGCAGTTCTTC | CASIPPGFGRNEQFF
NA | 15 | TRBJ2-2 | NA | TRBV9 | TGTGCCAGCAGCGTGGGGCCGTCGAACACCGGGGAGCTGTTTTTT | CASSVGPSNTGELFF
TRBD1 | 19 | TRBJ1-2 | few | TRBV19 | TGTGCCAGTTCGGCTTGGAGGGGCTCTCGCCGGGACAGGTCCTCTGGCTACACCTTC | CASSAWRGSRRDRSSGYTF